This is a list of T cell receptor beta chains from one sample in a study of control samples from healthy donors and cancer patients. Clones were sequenced by immunoSEQ multiplex PCR, and TCRdb holds only the in-frame ones, with some missing. The sample yields 150,000 to 200,000 clones, 85% to 95% seen once. The specimen was blood. Every receptor here comes from a man younger than 30 in good health. The CDR3 runs from the conserved cysteine through the conserved F or W. Fields, in order: V gene, J gene, clone size, D gene, CDR3 DNA, CDR3 protein. A D gene is named only where the DNA matches it firmly. Clone size appears in some rows only: once, few, many, or a class for an expanded clone.

V: TRBV27
J: TRBJ2-7
size: .
D: .
DNA: TGTGCCAGCAGTTTATCTTCCCAGGGACGGGACGAGCAGTACTTC
CDR3: CASSLSSQGRDEQYF

V: TRBV6-1
J: TRBJ2-1
size: .
D: TRBD2
DNA: TGTGCCAGCAGTGAAGATGGGACTAGCGGGGGGCGATACAATGAGCAGTTCTTC
CDR3: CASSEDGTSGGRYNEQFF

V: TRBV20-1
J: TRBJ1-1
size: once
D: .
DNA: TGCAGTGCAGTCCCGAACACTGAAGCTTTCTTT
CDR3: CSAVPNTEAFF

V: TRBV6-4
J: TRBJ2-1
size: .
D: TRBD2
DNA: TGTGCCAGCAGTCGAGCGGGGGGGCCCGTAAATGAGCAGTTCTTC
CDR3: CASSRAGGPVNEQFF

V: TRBV25-1
J: TRBJ2-2
size: .
D: TRBD1
DNA: TGTGCCAGCAGTGACCCCCAGGGGGCCACCGGGGAGCTGTTTTTT
CDR3: CASSDPQGATGELFF

V: TRBV5-5
J: TRBJ1-6
size: .
D: .
DNA: TGTGCCAGCAGCTTGGGGGGGCAGGGCCACTCACCCCTCCACTTT
CDR3: CASSLGGQGHSPLHF

V: TRBV10-3
J: TRBJ1-1
size: .
D: .
DNA: TGTGCCATCAGTAATGAGCTCTGGGGCACTGAAGCTTTCTTT
CDR3: CAISNELWGTEAFF

V: TRBV10-3
J: TRBJ2-1
size: .
D: .
DNA: TGTGCCATCAGAATCTACAATGAGCAGTTCTTC
CDR3: CAIRIYNEQFF

V: TRBV7-9
J: TRBJ2-3
size: .
D: TRBD2
DNA: TGTGCCAGCAGCCGGGGTGAGGGCGGGCTAGCGGCCACAGATACGCAGTATTTT
CDR3: CASSRGEGGLAATDTQYF

V: TRBV11-2
J: TRBJ2-7
size: .
D: .
DNA: TGTGCCAGCAGCGCGTCCTACGAGCAGTACTTC
CDR3: CASSASYEQYF

V: TRBV25-1
J: TRBJ2-1
size: .
D: .
DNA: TGTGCCAGCAGGGGGGCTCACAATGAGCAGTTCTTC
CDR3: CASRGAHNEQFF

V: TRBV2
J: TRBJ1-2
size: .
D: TRBD1
DNA: TGTGCCAGTTCCTTCCAGGGGGTCTATGGCTACACCTTC
CDR3: CASSFQGVYGYTF

V: TRBV6-6
J: TRBJ1-5
size: .
D: .
DNA: TGTGCCAGCAGTTACGGTCCCCAACAGCCCCAGCATTTT
CDR3: CASSYGPQQPQHF

V: TRBV15
J: TRBJ2-2
size: .
D: .
DNA: TGTGCCTCGGGGGACACGAACACCGGGGAGCTGTTTTTT
CDR3: CASGDTNTGELFF

V: TRBV6-5
J: TRBJ1-2
size: .
D: .
DNA: TGTGCCAGCAGTTCCTCGGGACAAGACTATGGCTACACCTTC
CDR3: CASSSSGQDYGYTF

V: TRBV6-5
J: TRBJ1-1
size: .
D: TRBD1
DNA: TGTGCCAGCAGGGACAGGGGATTCACTGAAGCTTTCTTT
CDR3: CASRDRGFTEAFF

V: TRBV29-1
J: TRBJ1-2
size: .
D: TRBD1
DNA: TGCAGCGTTGAAAGGGACAGTCGAACCTATGGCTACACCTTC
CDR3: CSVERDSRTYGYTF

V: TRBV30
J: TRBJ1-5
size: .
D: TRBD1
DNA: TGTGCCTGGAGCCGACAGGGGACAAGCAATCAGCCCCAGCATTTT
CDR3: CAWSRQGTSNQPQHF

V: TRBV24-1
J: TRBJ2-5
size: .
D: TRBD1
DNA: TGTGCCACCAGTGATGGGACAGCGACCCAAGAGACCCAGTACTTC
CDR3: CATSDGTATQETQYF

V: TRBV6-5
J: TRBJ2-1
size: once
D: .
DNA: TGTGCCAGCAGTTCCTACAGGGTACTATCTGGTGAGCAGTTCTTC
CDR3: CASSSYRVLSGEQFF

V: TRBV14
J: TRBJ1-1
size: .
D: TRBD1
DNA: TGTGCCAGCAGCCAAGTTGGGGCCTGGGGGACAGGGGACACTGAAGCTTTCTTT
CDR3: CASSQVGAWGTGDTEAFF

V: TRBV18
J: TRBJ1-1
size: .
D: .
DNA: TGTGCCAGCTCATCAAGCGTCTCAGGGCTAAACACTGAAGCTTTCTTT
CDR3: CASSSSVSGLNTEAFF

V: TRBV9
J: TRBJ1-1
size: .
D: .
DNA: TGTGCCAGCAGCGAAACGACAGGGAACACTGAAGCTTTCTTT
CDR3: CASSETTGNTEAFF

V: TRBV14
J: TRBJ1-5
size: .
D: .
DNA: TGTGCCAGCAGCCAAGTGAACAGTTCTAATCAGCCCCAGCATTTT
CDR3: CASSQVNSSNQPQHF

V: TRBV4-1
J: TRBJ1-1
size: .
D: .
DNA: TGCGCCAGCAGCCAAATAGGGGGGGGCTGGAAAGACACTGAAGCTTTCTTT
CDR3: CASSQIGGGWKDTEAFF

V: TRBV7-9
J: TRBJ2-7
size: .
D: TRBD2
DNA: TGTGCCAGCAGCCCCGGGCGACTAGCGGGGGCCTACGAGCAGTACTTC
CDR3: CASSPGRLAGAYEQYF

V: TRBV28
J: TRBJ1-6
size: once
D: .
DNA: TGTGCCAGCAGCCTCGTGGCAGGGAGTGGGAATTCACCCCTCCACTTT
CDR3: CASSLVAGSGNSPLHF

V: TRBV5-1
J: TRBJ2-3
size: .
D: .
DNA: TGCGCCAGCAGCCTAGGTTTCCGAGGCACAGATACGCAGTATTTT
CDR3: CASSLGFRGTDTQYF

V: TRBV24-1
J: TRBJ1-4
size: .
D: TRBD1
DNA: TGTGCCACCAGTGAGGGACAGGGTGTTGAAAAACTGTTTTTT
CDR3: CATSEGQGVEKLFF

V: TRBV28
J: TRBJ1-6
size: once
D: TRBD1
DNA: TGTGCCAGCAGGCCAAGACAGGGGAAGGCGCGCTCACCCCTCCACTTT
CDR3: CASRPRQGKARSPLHF

V: TRBV5-1
J: TRBJ2-2
size: once
D: .
DNA: TGCGCCAGCAGCTTGGAACGCCCAAACACCGGGGAGCTGTTTTTT
CDR3: CASSLERPNTGELFF

V: TRBV28
J: TRBJ1-5
size: .
D: .
DNA: TGTGCCAGCAGTTCCCGGGGTCAGCCCCAGCATTTT
CDR3: CASSSRGQPQHF

V: TRBV5-1
J: TRBJ2-3
size: .
D: .
DNA: TGCGCCAGCAGCTTGGGGACGGGCACAGATACGCAGTATTTT
CDR3: CASSLGTGTDTQYF

V: TRBV9
J: TRBJ2-7
size: .
D: .
DNA: TGTGCCAGCAGCGGAGGGACGGGAAGCTCCTACGAGCAGTACTTC
CDR3: CASSGGTGSSYEQYF

V: TRBV7-3
J: TRBJ1-1
size: once
D: TRBD1
DNA: TGTGCCAGCAGTTCCGGGACAGGGTCTGAAGCTTTCTTT
CDR3: CASSSGTGSEAFF

V: TRBV6-5
J: TRBJ1-3
size: .
D: TRBD1
DNA: TGTGCCAGCGGATCCGGGACAGGGCTTGGAAACACCATATATTTT
CDR3: CASGSGTGLGNTIYF

V: TRBV12-3/TRBV12-4
J: TRBJ1-4
size: .
D: .
DNA: TGTGCCAGCAGTTTCCAGTCAGAAAAACTGTTTTTT
CDR3: CASSFQSEKLFF

V: TRBV7-8
J: TRBJ1-2
size: once
D: TRBD1
DNA: TGTGCCAGCAGTTTGGGACAGGGGGCTCATAACTATGGCTACACCTTC
CDR3: CASSLGQGAHNYGYTF

V: TRBV4-1
J: TRBJ2-1
size: .
D: TRBD1
DNA: TGCGCCAGCAGCCAACCCGGGACAGGGAACTCCTACAATGAGCAGTTCTTC
CDR3: CASSQPGTGNSYNEQFF

V: TRBV19
J: TRBJ1-1
size: .
D: .
DNA: TGTGCCAGTAGCGACGGAAAGAACACTGAAGCTTTCTTT
CDR3: CASSDGKNTEAFF

V: TRBV2
J: TRBJ2-6
size: .
D: TRBD1
DNA: TGTGCAAGGGGACAGGCAAACTCTGGGGCCAACGTCCTGACTTTC
CDR3: CARGQANSGANVLTF

V: TRBV14
J: TRBJ2-5
size: .
D: .
DNA: TGTGCCAGCAGCCAAGGGGTGAGGGCGTCGGAGACCCAGTACTTC
CDR3: CASSQGVRASETQYF

V: TRBV4-1
J: TRBJ2-7
size: .
D: .
DNA: TGCGCCAGCAGCCAGGGCCCTTCTAGGAGGGGCTACGAGCAGTACTTC
CDR3: CASSQGPSRRGYEQYF

V: TRBV6-6
J: TRBJ2-5
size: .
D: TRBD2
DNA: TGTGCCAGCAGTTTCAGCCTCGGGGGGGCGGGAGAGACCCAGTACTTC
CDR3: CASSFSLGGAGETQYF

V: TRBV27
J: TRBJ1-1
size: .
D: .
DNA: TGTGCCAGCAGTTCGGGACAACGAGGCACTGAAGCTTTCTTT
CDR3: CASSSGQRGTEAFF

V: TRBV5-1
J: TRBJ1-2
size: .
D: .
DNA: TGCGCCAGCAGCTTATCGCAGGGCCTTGGCTACACCTTC
CDR3: CASSLSQGLGYTF

V: TRBV7-9
J: TRBJ1-2
size: .
D: TRBD1
DNA: TGTGCCAGCAGCTTACCCGGGACAGGTTCGGATGGCTACACCTTC
CDR3: CASSLPGTGSDGYTF

V: TRBV3-1/TRBV3-2
J: TRBJ1-2
size: .
D: TRBD1
DNA: TGTGCCAGCAGCCAAGTGGGGACAGGGGGGAGTACCTATGGCTACACCTTC
CDR3: CASSQVGTGGSTYGYTF

V: TRBV7-6
J: TRBJ2-7
size: .
D: TRBD2
DNA: TGTGCCAGCAGCGGGGAACTAGCGGGGAGTTACGAGCAGTACTTC
CDR3: CASSGELAGSYEQYF

V: TRBV27
J: TRBJ2-1
size: once
D: .
DNA: TGTGCCAGCAGTCCAATTCTACAGGGAAATGAGCAGTTCTTC
CDR3: CASSPILQGNEQFF

V: TRBV5-1
J: TRBJ1-4
size: .
D: .
DNA: TGCGCCAGCAGCTTTTTTCAGGGAGGTGGTGAAAAACTGTTTTTT
CDR3: CASSFFQGGGEKLFF

V: TRBV10-2
J: TRBJ1-6
size: .
D: .
DNA: TGCGCCAGCAGGCTCGGCGGAAATTCACCCCTCCACTTT
CDR3: CASRLGGNSPLHF

V: TRBV11-2
J: TRBJ2-3
size: .
D: TRBD2
DNA: TGTGCCAGCAGCTTATGGACTAGCGGTTACACAGATACGCAGTATTTT
CDR3: CASSLWTSGYTDTQYF